The source of this T cell receptor beta chain is a study of spatial heterogeneity in lung cancer. Unique molecular identifiers, one per molecule, were present on every TCR cDNA molecule. Each CDR3 protein is one row after TCRdb ran MiXCR on the 5' RACE reads. The table records some 96,000 distinct CDR3 sequences, 4.4% of them present only once. Notes on the study in general: For expanded intratumoral alpha and beta TCRs, counts tracked tumor mutation counts.

The time point: sample taken at primary tumor resection. Samples were donated by 72 untreated early-stage non-small cell lung cancer patients. This clonotype was found many times. Its antigen is unknown. This CDR3 is 15 amino acids long. The germline V and J ends were trimmed by 2 bases and 5 bases, with 13 bases remaining between them. Germline V lookup: CDR1 SGHRS, CDR2 YFSETQ. This sequence joins TRBV5-1 and TRBJ1-4; D is ambiguous. The sequence was obtained from a male donor with early-stage non-small cell lung cancer. Sequenced material: lung tumor tissue, taken at surgery. Here the CDR3 DNA reads TGCGCCAGCAGCTTTTCCCTCCGCGCGAATGAAAAACTGTTTTTT. Translating gives CASSFSLRANEKLFF.